This T cell receptor beta chain was recovered during a study of shared clonotypes between healthy human individuals. General study findings and limits: Relative to their counterparts shared across all four donors, non-shared clonotypes exhibited diminished generation probabilities.

In regard to this clone: Its antigen is not known.

The protocol was immunoSEQ multiplex PCR, while the TCRdb copy is restricted to in-frame clones and leaves out a portion. Of under 1,100,000 clones in the sample, more than 65% were seen once. This receptor was taken from a man between 18 and 29 years old in good health. Sequencing was done on a sample of memory CD4+ T cells sorted from blood. The subset denotes: CD45RA-negative fraction.

The CDR3 here is CASRISGQGIGEGKYNEQFF. DNA of the CDR3: TGTGCCAGTAGAATCTCCGGGCAGGGTATTGGGGAGGGAAAGTACAATGAGCAGTTCTTC. The chain links TRBV19 to TRBJ2-1, with 7 bases lining up with TRBD2. The V gene's germline CDR1 is LNHDA and CDR2 SQIVND (reference sequence). This CDR3 has 20 residues. V trimming: 6 bases; J trimming: 4 bases; junction bases outside the gene matches: 24. The full variable domain, its missing parts supplied by reference TRBV19 and TRBJ2-1, is DGGITQSPKYLFRKEGQNVTLSCEQNLNHDAMYWYRQDPGQGLRLIYYSQIVNDFQKGDIAEGYSVSREKKESFPLTVTSAQKNPTAFYLCASRISGQGIGEGKYNEQFFGPGTRLTVL.